This TCR beta chain was captured in a study of graft-versus-host responses after intestinal transplantation. The CDR3 covers 12 residues. Germline V gene lookup returns CDR1 MGHRA and CDR2 YSYEKL. V was trimmed by 6 bases and J by 4 bases, leaving 9 bases between them. Data came from immunoSEQ multiplex PCR; TCRdb stores just in-frame clones and leaves some out. The sample contains some 90,000 clones, around 92% of which appear only once. On this clone itself: Antigen unknown.

The rearrangement uses TRBV4-1 and TRBJ2-5; no reliable D call. Sequencing used unstimulated CD8+ T cells sorted from spleen or lymph node cells, obtained before transplant. The source is a human donor who was the organ donor for an intestinal transplant. This CDR3 reads CASSPGGETQYF. In DNA, the CDR3 is TGCGCCAGCAGTCCGGGTGGAGAGACCCAGTACTTC.